This T cell receptor (beta chain) comes out of a study of blood T cell repertoires in COVID-19. This table comes from immunoSEQ multiplex PCR, and its TCRdb copy is limited to in-frame clones, with some not included. The sample holds 55,000 to 75,000 clones; about 81% are singletons and the top ten take 9.2%. This clone was detected a few times. The clonotype was recovered from a human donor in a cohort sampled during active COVID-19. Source material: peripheral blood.

The CDR3: CASSSSGTGSSEAFF. The CDR3 DNA reads TGTGCCAGCAGTTCCTCCGGGACAGGGTCCAGTGAAGCTTTCTTT. The gene calls are TRBV28 and TRBJ1-1, with 9 bases that match TRBD1. CDR1 and CDR2 (germline): MDHEN, SYDVKM. Trimming removed 4 bases from V and 7 bases from J; junction bases left unmatched: 10. The CDR3 extends over 15 amino acids.